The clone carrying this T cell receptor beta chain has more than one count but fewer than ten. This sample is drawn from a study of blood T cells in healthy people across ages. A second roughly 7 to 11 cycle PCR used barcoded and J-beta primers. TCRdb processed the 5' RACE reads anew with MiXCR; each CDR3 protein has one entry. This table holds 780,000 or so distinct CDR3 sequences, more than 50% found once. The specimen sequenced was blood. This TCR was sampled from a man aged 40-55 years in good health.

CDR3 region: CSAGLGLYEQYF. The DNA for the CDR3 is TGCAGTGCGGGATTAGGTCTTTACGAGCAGTACTTC. This sequence joins TRBV20-1 and TRBJ2-7; D gene ambiguous. CDR1 is DFQATT, CDR2 SNEGSKA, per germline (reference sequence). V lost 6 bases to trimming and J lost 4 bases, with 13 bases between them. The CDR3 consists of 12 residues.